This T cell receptor (beta chain) was recovered during a study of identifying expanded T cells in peripheral blood. Findings and limits, study-wide: Differentially abundant clones: roughly 1.2 between replicates, around 17 at two to three weeks, over 18 at four.

Produced via immunoSEQ multiplex PCR; TCRdb's table is partial and in-frame only. The table includes some 99,000 clones, 88% detected once. During the collection period, no donor immune events like infections were recorded. CDR3 length: 13 residues. The germline V and J ends were trimmed by 4 bases and 12 bases, with 16 bases remaining between them. CDR1 and CDR2 from the germline V gene are KGHSH and LQKENI. Of note for this clone: Antigen specificity is unknown.

The V call is TRBV18, the J call TRBJ2-4; D is undetermined. The sequence was collected from a person aged 18 to 75 in good health. The sample taken for sequencing was blood. The CDR3 nucleotides are TGTGCCAGCTCACTGGCCCTTAATGGGGATCAGTACTTC. Translating gives CASSLALNGDQYF.